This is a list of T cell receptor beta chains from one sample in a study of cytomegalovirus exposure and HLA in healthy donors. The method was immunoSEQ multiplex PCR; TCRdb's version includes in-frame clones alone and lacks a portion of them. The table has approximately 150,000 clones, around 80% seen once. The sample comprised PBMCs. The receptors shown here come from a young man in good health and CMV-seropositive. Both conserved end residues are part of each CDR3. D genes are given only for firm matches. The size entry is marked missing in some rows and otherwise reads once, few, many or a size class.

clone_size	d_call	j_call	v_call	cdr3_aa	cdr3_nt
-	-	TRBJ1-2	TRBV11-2	CASSLQLGGSGYTF	TGTGCCAGCAGCTTACAGCTGGGAGGGTCTGGCTACACCTTC
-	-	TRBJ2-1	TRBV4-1	CASSQETASNGEQFF	TGCGCCAGCAGCCAAGAGACGGCTAGTAATGGTGAGCAGTTCTTC
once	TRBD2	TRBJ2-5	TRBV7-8	CASSLVYRFGRREGQGVETQYF	TGTGCCAGCAGCTTAGTCTATCGTTTTGGGAGGCGGGAGGGCCAAGGTGTTGAGACCCAGTACTTC
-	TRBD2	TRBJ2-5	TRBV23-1	CASTRRRGALGTQYF	TGCGCCAGCACCAGACGGCGGGGGGCTCTGGGGACCCAGTACTTC
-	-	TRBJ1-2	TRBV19	CASSMVGPGTNYGYTF	TGTGCCAGTAGTATGGTAGGCCCGGGGACTAACTATGGCTACACCTTC
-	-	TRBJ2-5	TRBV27	CASSLTGAHQETQYF	TGTGCCAGCAGTCTAACTGGGGCTCATCAAGAGACCCAGTACTTC
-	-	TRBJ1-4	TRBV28	CASSHAQTNEKLFF	TGTGCCAGCAGTCATGCACAAACTAATGAAAAACTGTTTTTT
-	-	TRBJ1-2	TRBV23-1	CASSQSRDNYGYTF	TGCGCCAGCAGTCAATCGAGGGATAACTATGGCTACACCTTC
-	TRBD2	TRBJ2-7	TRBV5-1	CASSTGTGTSGRDGEQYF	TGCGCCAGCAGTACCGGGACAGGGACTAGCGGGAGAGATGGCGAGCAGTACTTC
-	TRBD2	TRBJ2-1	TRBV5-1	CASSPGTSGRYNEQFF	TGCGCCAGCAGCCCCGGGACTAGCGGGAGATACAATGAGCAGTTCTTC
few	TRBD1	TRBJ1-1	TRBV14	CASSLDRDTEAFF	TGTGCCAGCAGCCTCGACAGGGACACTGAAGCTTTCTTT
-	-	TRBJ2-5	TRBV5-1	CASSLTGVLQETQYF	TGCGCCAGCAGCTTGACGGGGGTCCTACAAGAGACCCAGTACTTC
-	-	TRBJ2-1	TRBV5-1	CASSWGDNEQFF	TGCGCCAGCAGCTGGGGAGACAATGAGCAGTTCTTC
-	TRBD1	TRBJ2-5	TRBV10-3	CAISGSQGAAQETQYF	TGTGCCATCAGCGGATCCCAGGGGGCGGCCCAAGAGACCCAGTACTTC
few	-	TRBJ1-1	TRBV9	CASSPYSGRNAGTEAFF	TGTGCCAGCAGCCCATACTCCGGACGGAACGCGGGGACTGAAGCTTTCTTT
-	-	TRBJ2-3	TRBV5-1	CASSLYSRVGGTDTQYF	TGCGCCAGCAGCTTGTATTCCAGGGTCGGTGGCACAGATACGCAGTATTTT
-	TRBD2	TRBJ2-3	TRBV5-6	CASSALLLAGNASTDTQYF	TGTGCCAGCAGCGCGCTCTTACTAGCGGGAAACGCTAGCACAGATACGCAGTATTTT
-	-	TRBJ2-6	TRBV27	CASSGWTLVSGANVLTF	TGTGCCAGCAGCGGCTGGACTCTCGTCTCTGGGGCCAACGTCCTGACTTTC
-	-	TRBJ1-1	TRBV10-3	CAIRTAGNTEAFF	TGTGCCATCCGGACTGCCGGGAACACTGAAGCTTTCTTT
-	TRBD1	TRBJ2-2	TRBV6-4	CASSERDSSNTGELFF	TGTGCCAGCAGTGAAAGGGACAGCTCGAACACCGGGGAGCTGTTTTTT
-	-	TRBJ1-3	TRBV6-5	CASTRGSGNTIYF	TGTGCCAGCACACGGGGTTCTGGAAACACCATATATTTT
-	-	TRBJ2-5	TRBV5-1	CASSLRPGKEETQYF	TGCGCCAGCAGCTTGAGGCCCGGGAAGGAAGAGACCCAGTACTTC
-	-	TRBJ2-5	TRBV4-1	CASSQVQKPQETQYF	TGCGCCAGCAGCCAAGTCCAGAAACCACAAGAGACCCAGTACTTC
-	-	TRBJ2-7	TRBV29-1	CSVERGALDEQYF	TGCAGCGTTGAACGGGGGGCGCTCGACGAGCAGTACTTC
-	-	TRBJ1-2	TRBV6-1	CASSEFQGSNYGYTF	TGTGCCAGCAGTGAGTTCCAGGGATCTAACTATGGCTACACCTTC
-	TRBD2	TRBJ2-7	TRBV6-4	CASSRLAGNEQYF	TGTGCCAGCAGTCGACTAGCGGGAAACGAGCAGTACTTC
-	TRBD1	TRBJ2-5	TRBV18	CASSPPGGLETQYF	TGTGCCAGCTCACCGCCAGGGGGCTTGGAGACCCAGTACTTC
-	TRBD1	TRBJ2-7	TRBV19	CATSARGRDHEQYF	TGTGCCACCTCGGCCAGGGGGCGCGATCACGAGCAGTACTTC
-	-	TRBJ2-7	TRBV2	CASSDNGPAYEQYF	TGTGCCAGCAGTGACAATGGGCCCGCCTACGAGCAGTACTTC
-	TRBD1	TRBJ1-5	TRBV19	CASSDYGTGPIQPQHF	TGTGCCAGTAGTGATTATGGGACAGGGCCTATTCAGCCCCAGCATTTT
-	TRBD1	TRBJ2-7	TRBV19	CASSLLTGGGYEQYF	TGTGCCAGTAGTTTATTGACAGGGGGAGGATACGAGCAGTACTTC
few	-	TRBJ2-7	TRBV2	CASSRPGNDEQYF	TGTGCCAGCAGTCGACCAGGGAACGACGAGCAGTACTTC
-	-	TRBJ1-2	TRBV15	CATSRDPTPREDGYTF	TGTGCCACCAGCAGAGATCCCACCCCGCGCGAGGATGGCTACACCTTC
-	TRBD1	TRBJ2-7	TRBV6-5	CASSSGQDFGEQYF	TGTGCCAGCAGCTCGGGACAGGACTTTGGCGAGCAGTACTTC
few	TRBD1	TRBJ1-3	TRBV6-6	CASSLRDRDSGNTIYF	TGTGCCAGCAGTCTCCGGGACAGGGACTCTGGAAACACCATATATTTT
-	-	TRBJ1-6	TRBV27	CASSFGGTALYLSLHF	TGTGCCAGCAGTTTTGGGGGGACGGCCCTATATTTGTCCCTCCACTTT
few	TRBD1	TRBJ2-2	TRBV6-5	CASRTDRVTGELFF	TGTGCCAGCAGGACGGACAGGGTTACCGGGGAGCTGTTTTTT
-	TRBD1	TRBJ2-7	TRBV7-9	CASSLMVQGAYEQYF	TGTGCCAGCAGCTTAATGGTTCAGGGGGCCTACGAGCAGTACTTC
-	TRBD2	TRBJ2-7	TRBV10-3	CAISDPRAGEDEQYF	TGTGCCATCAGTGACCCCCGGGCGGGAGAGGACGAGCAGTACTTC
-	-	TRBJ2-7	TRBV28	CASSLSRFYEQYF	TGTGCCAGCAGTTTAAGCAGGTTCTACGAGCAGTACTTC